The 32 T cell receptor beta chains given below trace back to one sample, sequenced in a study of TIL therapy for anti-PD-1-resistant metastatic lung cancer. The libraries were made with immunoSEQ v3. TCRdb's table, derived via immunoSEQ multiplex PCR, lists solely in-frame clones and lacks some. The profile covers 6,000 to 7,500 clones, with under 65% appearing a single time and roughly 7.7% taken by the ten largest. Time point meaning: pre-treatment sample, taken before nivolumab and TIL therapy. Tumor tissue came from excised metastases, mostly pleural nodules or supraclavicular lymph nodes. The material was tumor tissue, obtained at baseline. The receptors shown here come from a person aged 25-80 years with non-small cell lung cancer.

The chain employs TRBV6-2 or TRBV6-3 and TRBJ1-2; TRBD1 is a possible D gene (5 bases). The CDR3 contains 16 residues. V gave up 2 bases and J gave up 4 bases, with 17 bases separating them. Germline loops: CDR1 MNHEY, CDR2 SVGEGT. The DNA of the CDR3 is TGTGCCAGCAGTTACCTTCCCGGGACGGAATTCTATGGCTACACCTTC. Translation gives CASSYLPGTEFYGYTF.

The rearrangement joins TRBV12-1 to TRBJ2-5; the table calls TRBD2, which could not be checked here. TRBV12-1 is assigned pseudogene status. There are 15 residues in the CDR3. The CDR3 bases are TGTGCCAGCAGCCCCCCGGAGGAGGGGAAAGAGACCCAGTACTTC. This encodes CASSPPEEGKETQYF.

This chain connects TRBV10-1 to TRBJ2-3, with D possibly being TRBD1 or TRBD2 (5 bases each). This CDR3 comprises 16 residues. Germline values: CDR1 WNHNN, CDR2 SYGVQD (reference sequence). V was clipped by 3 bases and J by 6 bases, with 19 bases between them. CDR3 sequence (DNA): TGCGCCAGCAGTGATACTGGGGGTGAGGGTTTGGATACGCAGTATTTT. Its translation: CASSDTGGEGLDTQYF.

This clone was seen a few times. The chain combines TRBV19 with TRBJ2-1; 8 bases fit TRBD2. CDR1 and CDR2 (germline): LNHDA, SQIVND (reference sequence). This CDR3 has 15 residues. J lost 4 bases, V lost 3 bases, and 5 bases had no gene match. DNA for the CDR3: TGTGCCAGTAGTATCGGCGGCGGGAGGTACAATGAGCAGTTCTTC. Its translation is CASSIGGGRYNEQFF. The complete variable domain, with remaining parts taken from reference TRBV19 and TRBJ2-1, reads DGGITQSPKYLFRKEGQNVTLSCEQNLNHDAMYWYRQDPGQGLRLIYYSQIVNDFQKGDIAEGYSVSREKKESFPLTVTSAQKNPTAFYLCASSIGGGRYNEQFFGPGTRLTVL.

This clone has just a few counts. The genes are TRBV5-6 and TRBJ1-1; no firm D call. V was clipped by 7 bases and J by 0 bases, with 16 bases between them. The CDR3 is 15 residues long. The V gene's germline CDR1 is SGHDT and CDR2 YYEEEE. The CDR3 coding sequence is TGTGCCAGCTCCCGGTTGGGTGTGGTGAACACTGAAGCTTTCTTT. This translates into CASSRLGVVNTEAFF. Drawing the rest from reference TRBV5-6 and TRBJ1-1, the complete variable domain is DAGVTQSPTHLIKTRGQQVTLRCSPKSGHDTVSWYQQALGQGPQFIFQYYEEEERQRGNFPDRFSGHQFPNYSSELNVNALLLGDSALYLCASSRLGVVNTEAFFGQGTRLTVV.

V usage is TRBV5-4 and J usage is TRBJ2-7; 8 nucleotides line up with TRBD2. Germline V gene lookup returns CDR1 SGHNT and CDR2 YYREEE (reference sequence). V lost 2 bases and J lost 4; bases outside the gene matches: 8. This CDR3 comprises 15 residues. CDR3 in DNA: TGTGCCAGCAGCTTCCCAAGCGGGGGCGCATACGAGCAGTACTTC. It is translated as CASSFPSGGAYEQYF.

This chain joins TRBV10-3 and TRBJ2-1; 7 bases align to TRBD2. V gave up 2 bases and J gave up 3 bases; unmatched junction bases: 7. Germline-derived CDR1 and CDR2 are ENHRY and SYGVKD. The CDR3 loop spans 16 amino acids. The CDR3 here is CAISEGGGGNYNEQFF. The CDR3 nucleotides read TGTGCCATCAGTGAGGGTGGGGGGGGGAACTACAATGAGCAGTTCTTC.

The CDR3 DNA sequence: TGCAGCGTCCTCATTTTGCGGGGCCCTGGCAATGAGCAGTTCTTC. It specifies CSVLILRGPGNEQFF. The V and J genes are TRBV29-1 and TRBJ2-1; possible D gene TRBD2, 6 bases. The CDR3 has 15 amino acids. Germline assignment: CDR1 SQVTM and CDR2 ANQGSEA. The V and J ends lost 6 bases and 6 bases respectively, with 21 bases between them.

The chain joins TRBV19 to TRBJ2-3, with D perhaps TRBD1 or TRBD2 (5 bases each). Trimming took off 5 bases at V and 1 base at J, with 13 bases between the two ends. This CDR3 region has 15 residues. Germline-derived CDR1 and CDR2 are LNHDA and SQIVND (reference sequence). CDR3 region: CASSATGPRTDTQYF. In DNA form, the CDR3 reads TGTGCCAGTAGTGCAACGGGACCACGCACAGATACGCAGTATTTT.

J is TRBJ2-2 and V is TRBV10-3; D is undetermined. The germline V gene has CDR1 ENHRY and CDR2 SYGVKD. The CDR3 runs to 15 residues. The V and J ends lost 3 bases and 2 bases respectively, with 10 bases between them. DNA of the CDR3: TGTGCCATCAGTGAAACTACTATTAACACCGGGGAGCTGTTTTTT. It yields the protein CAISETTINTGELFF.

This clone was counted between two and nine times. The chain is built from TRBV6-6 and TRBJ1-5, with D maybe TRBD1 (6 bases). The CDR3 length is 16 residues. Germline CDR1 MNHNY, CDR2 SVGAGI (reference sequence). V lost 5 bases to trimming and J lost 3 bases, with 17 bases between them. The CDR3 here is CASSPGTTTYNQPQHF. CDR3 nucleotides: TGTGCCAGCAGTCCCGGGACAACGACTTACAATCAGCCCCAGCATTTT.

The rearrangement joins TRBV5-1 to TRBJ2-5; a weak D match, TRBD2 (6 bases). The CDR3 contains 16 residues. Germline assignment: CDR1 SGHRS and CDR2 YFSETQ. V lost 2 bases and J lost 9, with 23 bases in between. The CDR3 loop is CASSLSGRGAGGAQYF. CDR3 sequence (DNA): TGCGCCAGCAGCTTAAGCGGGCGTGGCGCAGGCGGGGCCCAGTACTTC. Looking up the rest from reference TRBV5-1 and TRBJ2-5 gives the full variable domain: KAGVTQTPRYLIKTRGQQVTLSCSPISGHRSVSWYQQTPGQGLQFLFEYFSETQRNKGNFPGRFSGRQFSNSRSEMNVSTLELGDSALYLCASSLSGRGAGGAQYFGPGTRLLVL.

This clone was counted between two and nine times. This chain connects TRBV10-3 to TRBJ1-1; D is undetermined. CDR1 and CDR2 from the germline V gene are ENHRY and SYGVKD. This CDR3 region has 11 residues. The ends were cut back, 9 bases at V and 0 bases at J, with 5 bases in the middle. The CDR3 loop reads CAIGMNTEAFF. The CDR3 DNA reads as TGTGCCATAGGGATGAACACTGAAGCTTTCTTT.

J is TRBJ1-1 and V is TRBV6-5, with a possible D match to TRBD1 (6 bases). The CDR3 consists of 15 residues. Germline lookup yields CDR1 MNHEY and CDR2 SVGAGI. V shed 2 bases and J shed 11 bases, with 21 bases lying between them. The CDR3 loop reads CASSYGGRGVGGAFF. In nucleotides, the CDR3 is TGTGCCAGCAGTTACGGGGGCAGGGGAGTCGGTGGGGCTTTCTTT.

The chain is built from TRBV10-2 and TRBJ2-1, with D tentatively TRBD2 (5 bases). Trimming left V 3 bases short and J 0 bases short, with 9 bases between. This CDR3 has 15 residues. CDR1 and CDR2 from the germline V gene are WSHSY and SAAADI. Here the CDR3 DNA reads TGCGCCAGCAGTGATTGGAGGAGCTCCTACAATGAGCAGTTCTTC. Translated: CASSDWRSSYNEQFF.

The chain's CDR3 is CASTLQGSETQYF. DNA for the CDR3: TGTGCCAGCACTCTACAGGGTTCAGAGACCCAGTACTTC. The rearrangement joins TRBV12-3 or TRBV12-4 to TRBJ2-5; the D gene is possibly TRBD1 (6 bases). The CDR3 is 13 residues long. V was shortened by 7 bases and J by 4 bases, with 13 bases between the two germline ends.

The chain uses TRBV6-1 and TRBJ2-3, with D perhaps TRBD2 (6 bases). Germline V lookup: CDR1 MNHNS, CDR2 SASEGT. Trimming took off 3 bases at V and 0 bases at J, with 13 bases between the two ends. The CDR3 totals 16 residues. CDR3 DNA: TGTGCCAGCAGTGATCCGGGCGGGGTCAGCACAGATACGCAGTATTTT. Protein: CASSDPGGVSTDTQYF.

The chain combines TRBV6-5 with TRBJ1-2; 7 bases are shared with TRBD1. Per germline, CDR1 MNHEY and CDR2 SVGAGI. The ends lost 5 bases at V and 4 bases at J; junction bases unmatched: 4. CDR3 length equals 13 residues. CDR3 sequence: CASSTRDSYGYTF. In DNA, the CDR3 is TGTGCCAGCAGTACCCGGGACAGCTATGGCTACACCTTC.

This rearrangement joins TRBV7-3 to TRBJ1-5, with D perhaps TRBD1 (5 bases). The germline gives CDR1 SGHTA, CDR2 FQGTGA. The CDR3 loop spans 13 amino acids. V lost 5 bases to trimming and J lost 5 bases, with 10 bases between them. The CDR3 loop is CASSPDSHQPQHF. In DNA, the CDR3 is TGTGCCAGCAGCCCCGACAGCCATCAGCCCCAGCATTTT.

The chain has TRBV18 and TRBJ1-2; 8 bases map to TRBD1. V shed 3 bases, J shed 8 bases, and the junction held 5 bases outside the gene matches. The CDR3 runs to 13 residues. Germline CDR1 KGHSH, CDR2 LQKENI. CDR3 DNA sequence: TGTGCCAGCTCACCGGACAGGGAAGGAGGCTACACCTTC. This translates into CASSPDREGGYTF.

The chain combines TRBV7-9 with TRBJ1-4; 7 bases align to TRBD1. V shed 5 bases and J 8 bases; nucleotides not matched to a gene: 8. CDR1 and CDR2 (germline): SEHNR, FQNEAQ (reference sequence). The CDR3 loop spans 14 amino acids. CDR3 nucleotide sequence: TGTGCCAGCAGCCCCTGGACAGGCCTCGAAAAACTGTTTTTT. As protein: CASSPWTGLEKLFF.

DNA of the CDR3: TGTGCCAGCAGCCAGGCCGCAGGGTTGAGAGGGCTGGGCAATGAGCAGTTCTTC. Translation: CASSQAAGLRGLGNEQFF. The chain employs TRBV2 and TRBJ2-1; either TRBD1 or TRBD2 may fit D (5 bases each). Trimming removed 6 bases from V and 6 bases from J, with 27 bases in between. This CDR3 has 18 residues. Per the germline V gene, CDR1 is SNHLY and CDR2 is FYNNEI.

This sequence joins TRBV19 and TRBJ2-2; 10 nucleotides match TRBD2. The CDR3 totals 16 residues. V dropped 6 bases and J dropped 3; count of bases not matched to a gene: 7. Per the germline V gene, CDR1 is LNHDA and CDR2 is SQIVND (reference sequence). The CDR3 bases are TGTGCCAGTAGCGGGTTTAGCGGGGGGTACACCGGGGAGCTGTTTTTT. As protein: CASSGFSGGYTGELFF.

This chain uses TRBV23-1 with TRBJ2-7; 10 bases are a match to TRBD2. Being an ORF, TRBV23-1 has a function that is uncertain. With V trimmed by 0 bases and J by 9 bases, 14 bases remained unmatched. The CDR3 sequence is 17 residues long. CDR3 protein: CASSQSKVAGGPPGQYF. CDR3 nucleotide sequence: TGCGCCAGCAGTCAATCTAAGGTAGCGGGAGGCCCTCCGGGGCAGTACTTC.

The J gene is TRBJ2-7, the V gene TRBV11-2, with D possibly called TRBD1 or TRBD2 (5 bases each). The CDR3 spans 15 residues. Germline CDR1 is SGHAT and CDR2 is FQNNGV. V was clipped by 3 bases and J by 2 bases, with 14 bases between them. The DNA of the CDR3 is TGTGCCAGCAGCTTCGGGGCCGCGGACGCCTACGAGCAGTACTTC. The encoded protein is CASSFGAADAYEQYF.

The chain joins TRBV4-2 to TRBJ2-6, with D hard to call. The CDR3 runs 16 residues. Looked up from germline, CDR1 is LGHNA and CDR2 is YNFKEQ. The V gene lost 0 bases and the J gene lost 0 bases, with 6 bases spanning the gap. The CDR3 bases are TGTGCCAGCAGCCAAGATCACAGCTCTGGGGCCAACGTCCTGACTTTC. This encodes CASSQDHSSGANVLTF.

The chain combines TRBV10-2 with TRBJ1-6; 9 bases agree with TRBD1. The CDR3 has 16 residues. CDR1 WSHSY and CDR2 SAAADI come from the germline V gene. Unmatched junction bases numbered 5, after V lost 4 bases and J lost 4 bases. Here the CDR3 DNA reads TGCGCCAGCAGTGCCGGACAGGGGAGGTATAATTCACCCCTCCACTTT. Translation gives CASSAGQGRYNSPLHF.

The sample holds a few counts of this clone. This chain joins TRBV14 and TRBJ2-2; D unclear. The CDR3 contains 12 residues. In germline, CDR1 is SGHDN, CDR2 FVKESK. The germline V and J ends were trimmed by 1 base and 7 bases, with 4 bases remaining between them. The CDR3 region has the DNA TGTGCCAGCAGCCAAGTTTTCGGGGAGCTGTTTTTT. Protein: CASSQVFGELFF. The whole variable domain, remainder taken from reference TRBV14 and TRBJ2-2, is EAGVTQFPSHSVIEKGQTVTLRCDPISGHDNLYWYRRVMGKEIKFLLHFVKESKQDESGMPNNRFLAERTGGTYSTLKVQPAELEDSGVYFCASSQVFGELFFGEGSRLTVL.

V and J are TRBV5-6 and TRBJ1-2; the match to TRBD1 covers 7 bases. The CDR3 extends over 15 amino acids. The V segment lost 4 bases and the J segment 7 bases; nucleotides outside the gene matches: 13. Per germline, CDR1 SGHDT and CDR2 YYEEEE. This CDR3 reads CASSHYGRGFGGYTF. CDR3 bases: TGTGCCAGCAGCCACTACGGCAGGGGGTTCGGTGGCTACACCTTC.

The rearrangement uses TRBV10-3 and TRBJ2-3; 9 bases map to TRBD1. Losses at the gene ends were 10 bases for V and 5 bases for J; bases not matched to a gene: 19. CDR1 and CDR2 from the germline V gene are ENHRY and SYGVKD. CDR3 length: 17 amino acids. CDR3 DNA: TGTGCCACCTTAAACGAACCGGACAGGGGCTACCAAGATACGCAGTATTTT. Translation gives CATLNEPDRGYQDTQYF.

The chain has TRBV24-1 and TRBJ1-1; D uncertain. The CDR3 is made up of 13 amino acids. The germline V gene has CDR1 KGHDR and CDR2 SFDVKD. The V gene lost 1 base and the J gene lost 2 bases, with 4 bases spanning the gap. The CDR3 spells CATSDFPNTEAFF. CDR3 bases: TGTGCCACCAGTGATTTCCCCAACACTGAAGCTTTCTTT.

V gene TRBV27 combines with J gene TRBJ2-1; no clear D gene. The CDR3 sequence is 13 residues long. Germline V gives CDR1 MNHEY, CDR2 SMNVEV (reference sequence). Trimming left V 7 bases short and J 3 bases short, with 10 bases between. CDR3 coding DNA: TGTGCCAGCACCTCGGACCTCTACAATGAGCAGTTCTTC. This gives the protein CASTSDLYNEQFF.